This T cell receptor (beta chain) stems from a study of T cells expressing NK-cell markers. Study-wide context: Source material for TCR beta repertoires consisted of sorted CD3+CD56+NKG2C+, CD3+CD56+NKG2C- and CD3+CD56-NKG2C+ T cells.

TCRdb re-called the 5' RACE reads and catalogs CDR3 proteins one per entry, DNA excluded. The sample features 500,000 to 700,000 distinct CDR3 sequences, with roughly 3.5% in its top ten. CDR1 MNHEY and CDR2 SMNVEV come from the germline V gene (reference sequence). The CDR3 is made up of 17 amino acids. Sample: blood T cells: a sorted CD56 or NKG2C T cell subset, CD4+ or CD8+ T cells, or bulk PBMC T cells (not recorded which). This TCR was recovered from a man in his late teens or twenties in good health. V is TRBV27 and J is TRBJ2-2; the TCRdb call, TRBD2, lacks DNA for checking. CDR3 in amino acids: CASSYRKALALTGELFF.